The 8 T cell receptor beta chains given below trace back to one sample, sequenced in a study of blood T cell repertoires in COVID-19. Profiled with immunoSEQ multiplex PCR; TCRdb holds only in-frame clones, not every one. The sample shows 150,000 to 200,000 clones, around 91% of them seen only once. Sequences were obtained from PBMCs or T cells enriched from blood (not recorded which). The source of these receptors is a woman under 30 who had recovered from COVID-19.

This chain connects TRBV9 to TRBJ2-2, with 7 bases matching TRBD2. V shed 0 bases, J shed 6 bases, and the junction held 5 bases outside the gene matches. Germline-derived CDR1 and CDR2 are SGDLS and YYNGEE. This CDR3 is built from 15 residues. The CDR3 sequence: CASSVAVGRSGELFF. The CDR3 nucleotides read TGTGCCAGCAGCGTAGCCGTCGGGAGGTCCGGGGAGCTGTTTTTT.

This clone appeared a few times. This chain links TRBV5-1 with TRBJ2-2, with D possibly TRBD1 on 6 matching bases. V lost 7 bases, J lost 0 bases, and 13 bases lay in between. The CDR3 sequence is 15 residues long. Germline V lookup: CDR1 SGHRS, CDR2 YFSETQ. The CDR3 DNA reads as TGCGCCAGCGGCCAACAGGGAGCGAACACCGGGGAGCTGTTTTTT. Translated: CASGQQGANTGELFF.

This sequence joins TRBV3-1 (or the pseudogene TRBV3-2) and TRBJ2-7; TRBD2 agrees at 9 bases. The CDR3 covers 16 residues. Looked up from germline, CDR1 is LGHDT and CDR2 is YNNKEL (reference sequence). The V gene end was trimmed by 1 base and the J gene end by 3 bases; junction bases not matched to a gene: 7. In nucleotides, the CDR3 is TGTGCCAGCAGCCAAGTCTCGCTAGCGGGACACTACGAGCAGTACTTC. Its translation: CASSQVSLAGHYEQYF.

The chain couples TRBV28 to TRBJ1-1; D gene unclear. Germline CDR1 MDHEN, CDR2 SYDVKM. The CDR3 extends over 14 amino acids. V lost 5 bases, J lost 2 bases, and 12 bases lay in between. CDR3 DNA: TGTGCCAGCAGTGCCCTTGGGCTTAACACTGAAGCTTTCTTT. This sequence encodes CASSALGLNTEAFF.

The chain links TRBV14 to TRBJ2-7, with 7 bases fitting TRBD2. Losses at the gene ends were 5 bases for V and 4 bases for J; bases not matched to a gene: 11. In germline, CDR1 is SGHDN, CDR2 FVKESK. The CDR3 runs to 15 residues. The CDR3 region is CASSSTGGRGYEQYF. For the CDR3, the DNA is TGTGCCAGCAGCTCGACGGGCGGGAGAGGGTACGAGCAGTACTTC. The variable domain in full, with the rest retrieved from reference TRBV14 and TRBJ2-7, is EAGVTQFPSHSVIEKGQTVTLRCDPISGHDNLYWYRRVMGKEIKFLLHFVKESKQDESGMPNNRFLAERTGGTYSTLKVQPAELEDSGVYFCASSSTGGRGYEQYFGPGTRLTVT.

The genes are TRBV5-1 and TRBJ2-1; 12 nucleotides line up with TRBD2. CDR1 is SGHRS and CDR2 is YFSETQ in the germline V gene. Unmatched junction bases numbered 11, after V lost 5 bases and J lost 8 bases. The CDR3 spans 16 residues. The CDR3 sequence is CASSFSRLAGVDEQFF. CDR3 DNA sequence: TGCGCCAGCAGTTTCAGCCGACTAGCGGGAGTGGATGAGCAGTTCTTC.

The V call is TRBV25-1, the J call TRBJ1-3; 7 positions agree with TRBD1. The CDR3 consists of 14 residues. The germline gives CDR1 MGHDK, CDR2 SYGVNS. With 2 bases clipped from V and 4 bases from J, the junction kept 2 bases outside the gene matches. The CDR3 DNA reads as TGTGCCAGCAGTGAAGTAGGGGGCGGAAACACCATATATTTT. This sequence encodes CASSEVGGGNTIYF.

The DNA for the CDR3 is TGTGCCTTGGACAGGGGGGCGAACACTGAAGCTTTCTTT. This translates into CALDRGANTEAFF. This chain joins TRBV30 and TRBJ1-1, with TRBD1 matching 10 bases. The CDR3 loop spans 13 amino acids. V was pared by 7 bases and J by 1 base, with 3 bases of the junction left unmatched. CDR1 and CDR2 from the germline V gene are GTSNPN and SVGIG (reference sequence).